The 17 T cell receptor beta chains in this list originate from one sample, sequenced in a study of CD8+ T cells in alopecia areata. Reverse transcribed after extraction, RNA yielded cDNA as the sequencing template. Clones were sequenced by immunoSEQ multiplex PCR, and TCRdb holds only the in-frame ones, with some missing. The data hold about 180,000 clones, with around 63% observed a single time. Sequences were derived from CD4+ T cells sorted from blood, sampled at week 0. All receptors derive from a human donor with alopecia areata.

This clone occurred a few times. The genes are TRBV5-1 and TRBJ2-2; 7 positions match TRBD2. CDR3 size: 14 residues. V lost 0 bases to trimming and J lost 6 bases; unmatched junction nucleotides: 2. The germline CDR1 and CDR2 sequences are SGHRS and YFSETQ. As DNA, the CDR3 is TGCGCCAGCAGCTTGGAGGCGGGGGCCGGGGAGCTGTTTTTT. It specifies CASSLEAGAGELFF.

The gene calls are TRBV28 and TRBJ2-6, with D perhaps being TRBD1 or TRBD2 (5 bases each). The CDR3 sequence is 16 residues long. Germline values: CDR1 MDHEN, CDR2 SYDVKM. V was cut by 5 bases and J by 4 bases, with 15 bases left in between. The CDR3 sequence: CASSLHSGTGANVLTF. CDR3 bases: TGTGCCAGCAGTCTGCACAGTGGGACCGGGGCCAACGTCCTGACTTTC.

The chain has TRBV4-3 and TRBJ1-1; possible D gene TRBD1, 6 bases. The V gene lost 0 bases and the J gene lost 4 bases, with 24 bases spanning the gap. Germline assignment: CDR1 LGHNA and CDR2 YSLEER. CDR3 size: 19 residues. The CDR3 region is CASSQDGTDLTGRGTEAFF. CDR3 coding DNA: TGCGCCAGCAGCCAAGATGGGACTGATTTGACAGGCCGGGGCACTGAAGCTTTCTTT.

The chain is built from TRBV4-3 and TRBJ2-5, with 9 bases identical to TRBD1. V shed 1 base, J shed 5 bases, and the junction held 5 bases outside the gene matches. The CDR3 is made up of 15 amino acids. Germline-derived CDR1 and CDR2 are LGHNA and YSLEER. CDR3 coding DNA: TGCGCCAGCAGCCAAGGGGTACAGGGGGCGGAGACCCAGTACTTC. Translated: CASSQGVQGAETQYF.

This clone was seen a handful of times. The same CDR3 can be traced to other DNA sequences in this sample. CDR3 protein: CASSLSPLDGYTF. CDR3 nucleotide sequence: TGCGCCAGCAGCTTATCCCCGCTCGACGGCTACACCTTC. The chain has TRBV5-1 and TRBJ1-2; D is uncertain. The CDR3 contains 13 residues. Germline-derived CDR1 and CDR2 are SGHRS and YFSETQ. V was cut by 2 bases and J by 8 bases, with 13 bases left in between. The variable domain in full, with the rest retrieved from reference TRBV5-1 and TRBJ1-2, is KAGVTQTPRYLIKTRGQQVTLSCSPISGHRSVSWYQQTPGQGLQFLFEYFSETQRNKGNFPGRFSGRQFSNSRSEMNVSTLELGDSALYLCASSLSPLDGYTFGSGTRLTVV.

V is TRBV28 and J is TRBJ1-2, with D tentatively TRBD1 (5 bases). The CDR3 is 11 residues long. Trimming shortened V by 2 bases and J by 7 bases, and 5 bases separated the two germline ends. Germline V CDR1 and CDR2: MDHEN, SYDVKM. The CDR3, as DNA: TGTGCCAGCAGTTTAAGGGGTGGCTACACCTTC. Translated, it gives CASSLRGGYTF.

The rearrangement joins TRBV29-1 to TRBJ2-7; D is undetermined. The CDR3 consists of 13 residues. CDR1 SQVTM and CDR2 ANQGSEA come from the germline V gene. Trimming cost V 5 bases and J 2 bases, with 13 bases left between them. The CDR3 DNA reads as TGCAGCGTTTTAAAAACTATTACCTACGAGCAGTACTTC. It yields the protein CSVLKTITYEQYF.

The genes are TRBV30 and TRBJ1-2; D perhaps matches TRBD1 (6 bases). Trimming shortened V by 1 base and J by 7 bases, and 16 bases separated the two germline ends. CDR3 length: 14 amino acids. Per germline, CDR1 GTSNPN and CDR2 SVGIG (reference sequence). The CDR3 DNA reads as TGTGCCTGGAGTGAACCCAGGGCCAGGGGTGGCTACACCTTC. Residues: CAWSEPRARGGYTF.

V is TRBV6-5 and J is TRBJ2-3, with 13 nucleotides matching TRBD2. CDR1 is MNHEY, CDR2 SVGAGI, per germline. This CDR3 is 15 amino acids long. V trimming: 5 bases; J trimming: 3 bases; junction bases outside the gene matches: 2. Here the CDR3 DNA reads TGTGCCAGCAGTCAACTAGCGGGGGGGACAGATACGCAGTATTTT. It yields the protein CASSQLAGGTDTQYF.

This clone showed up just a few times. The chain is built from TRBV19 and TRBJ2-3; TRBD2 aligns across 7 bases. The CDR3 consists of 15 residues. Trimming cost V 1 base and J 6 bases; bases outside gene matches: 7. Germline-derived CDR1 and CDR2 are LNHDA and SQIVND (reference sequence). Here the CDR3 DNA reads TGTGCCAGTAGTATAGCCGCAGGGAGGGTGGATACGCAGTATTTT. It specifies CASSIAAGRVDTQYF.

This clone was counted between two and nine times. This chain joins TRBV29-1 and TRBJ2-7; D not certain. Trimming removed 1 base from V and 5 bases from J, with 9 bases in between. Germline V gene lookup returns CDR1 SQVTM and CDR2 ANQGSEA. The CDR3 extends over 12 amino acids. Written as DNA, the CDR3 is TGCAGCGTTGAAGTGGTGGCAGACGAGCAGTACTTC. Its protein product is CSVEVVADEQYF.

This chain connects TRBV4-1 to TRBJ1-6; weak D call: TRBD1 (5 bases). CDR3 length: 16 residues. V lost 5 bases to trimming and J lost 0 bases, with 11 bases between them. Germline V CDR1 and CDR2: MGHRA, YSYEKL. CDR3 sequence reads: CASSGEGSSYNSPLHF. Here the CDR3 DNA reads TGCGCCAGCAGCGGAGAGGGGAGCTCCTATAATTCACCCCTCCACTTT.

This clone turned up a few times. The V and J genes are TRBV19 and TRBJ2-3; 7 nucleotides align to TRBD2. The CDR3 totals 13 residues. CDR1 is LNHDA and CDR2 is SQIVND in the germline V gene (reference sequence). The J segment lost 0 bases and the V segment lost 7 bases, leaving 1 base of the junction unmatched. The CDR3 DNA follows: TGTGCCAGTATGGGGGGGAGCACAGATACGCAGTATTTT. Its translation is CASMGGSTDTQYF.

This clone has only one observation. The rearrangement uses TRBV29-1 and TRBJ2-1; 10 nucleotides line up with TRBD1. V gave up 7 bases and J gave up 7 bases; unmatched junction bases: 4. Germline-derived CDR1 and CDR2 are SQVTM and ANQGSEA. The CDR3 has 12 amino acids. The CDR3 protein is CSGDRGLNEQFF. The CDR3 bases are TGCAGCGGTGACAGGGGGCTAAATGAGCAGTTCTTC.

Only a few counts were recorded for this clone. This chain links TRBV2 with TRBJ2-7; TRBD2 is a possible D gene (7 bases). CDR1 is SNHLY, CDR2 FYNNEI, per germline. This CDR3 has 12 amino acids. The V end lost 5 bases, the J end lost 5 bases, and 10 bases lay between the germline ends. The CDR3, as DNA: TGTGCCAGCAGTAGGGGGGGGCACGAGCAGTACTTC. Protein sequence: CASSRGGHEQYF. The variable domain in full, with the rest retrieved from reference TRBV2 and TRBJ2-7, is EPEVTQTPSHQVTQMGQEVILRCVPISNHLYFYWYRQILGQKVEFLVSFYNNEISEKSEIFDDQFSVERPDGSNFTLKIRSTKLEDSAMYFCASSRGGHEQYFGPGTRLTVT.

V usage is TRBV29-1 and J usage is TRBJ2-1; possibly TRBD1 for D (8 bases). Germline values: CDR1 SQVTM, CDR2 ANQGSEA. The CDR3 has 13 amino acids. V was cut by 7 bases and J by 7 bases, with 17 bases left in between. The CDR3 DNA reads as TGCAGCGGAAAGACAGGGGAGGGGAATGAGCAGTTCTTC. This codes for CSGKTGEGNEQFF.

The chain employs TRBV7-2 and TRBJ1-6; no clear D. Deletions cut 8 bases from V and 7 bases from J, with 21 bases between. The CDR3 is 16 amino acids. Looked up from germline, CDR1 is SGHTA and CDR2 is FQGNSA. The CDR3 here is CASYKREASRNSPLHF. The DNA of the CDR3 is TGTGCCAGCTACAAAAGGGAGGCTTCGCGAAATTCACCCCTCCACTTT.